One sample yielded the 13 T cell receptor beta chains listed below, sequenced in a study of cytomegalovirus exposure and HLA in healthy donors. The data were produced by immunoSEQ multiplex PCR, yet TCRdb's version contains in-frame clones alone and is incomplete. The table has hundreds of thousands of clones, around nine tenths seen once. Material: PBMCs. The receptors derive from a young man in good health and CMV-seronegative.

The chain carries TRBV4-1 and TRBJ2-3, with a tentative D call TRBD2 (7 bases). CDR1 and CDR2 (germline): MGHRA, YSYEKL. The germline V and J ends were trimmed by 0 bases and 6 bases, with 16 bases remaining between them. CDR3 length equals 16 residues. CDR3 nucleotides: TGCGCCAGCAGCCAAGAAGGAAAGGGAGGGGGGGATACGCAGTATTTT. Amino acid sequence: CASSQEGKGGGDTQYF.

The CDR3 sequence: CASSLAGGSYEQYF. In DNA form, the CDR3 reads TGTGCCAGCAGTTTGGCCGGGGGATCCTACGAGCAGTACTTC. This chain links TRBV28 with TRBJ2-7; possibly TRBD2 for D (6 bases). V lost 3 bases and J lost 1, with 10 bases in between. Germline CDR1 MDHEN, CDR2 SYDVKM. This CDR3 contains 14 residues.

The rearrangement joins TRBV4-3 to TRBJ1-6; 7 positions agree with TRBD1. The V gene end was trimmed by 4 bases and the J gene end by 9 bases; junction bases not matched to a gene: 6. Germline CDR1 reads LGHNA; CDR2 reads YSLEER. There are 14 residues in the CDR3. CDR3 sequence reads: CASSPTGNSSPLHF. CDR3 nucleotide sequence: TGCGCCAGCAGCCCGACAGGGAATAGTTCACCCCTCCACTTT.

This rearrangement joins TRBV5-4 to TRBJ1-5; D possibly corresponds to TRBD1 (6 bases). CDR1 and CDR2 from the germline V gene are SGHNT and YYREEE (reference sequence). This CDR3 is 14 amino acids long. V gave up 2 bases and J gave up 6 bases, with 12 bases separating them. As DNA, the CDR3 is TGTGCCAGCAGCTTACAGGGTTCTGGTCAGCCCCAGCATTTT. It is translated as CASSLQGSGQPQHF.

This clone was seen a handful of times. The V call is TRBV27, the J call TRBJ2-7, with 9 bases that match TRBD1. V lost 5 bases to trimming and J lost 5 bases; unmatched junction nucleotides: 10. CDR1 MNHEY and CDR2 SMNVEV come from the germline V gene (reference sequence). The CDR3 has 15 residues. The CDR3 region is CASSLPGQGLHEQYF. The CDR3 DNA sequence: TGTGCCAGCAGTCTTCCGGGACAGGGCTTGCACGAGCAGTACTTC.

The V call is TRBV7-2, the J call TRBJ2-7; the match to TRBD1 covers 8 bases. Germline V gives CDR1 SGHTA, CDR2 FQGNSA. This CDR3 spans 15 amino acids. V lost 5 bases and J lost 10; bases outside the gene matches: 16. The CDR3 protein is CASSRGPGQDGGQYF. The CDR3 nucleotides read TGTGCCAGCAGCCGGGGACCGGGACAGGACGGGGGTCAGTACTTC.

The V gene is TRBV9, the J gene TRBJ1-5, with 7 bases that match TRBD1. Germline V lookup: CDR1 SGDLS, CDR2 YYNGEE. Germline trimming cut 2 bases from V and 5 bases from J; bases unmatched to any gene: 1. CDR3 size: 13 residues. The CDR3 is CASSVTGDQPQHF. The CDR3 DNA reads as TGTGCCAGCAGCGTTACAGGGGATCAGCCCCAGCATTTT. Full variable domain (rest looked up from reference TRBV9 and TRBJ1-5): DSGVTQTPKHLITATGQRVTLRCSPRSGDLSVYWYQQSLDQGLQFLIQYYNGEERAKGNILERFSAQQFPDLHSELNLSSLELGDSALYFCASSVTGDQPQHFGDGTRLSIL.

V gene TRBV7-9 combines with J gene TRBJ1-4; a possible D gene is TRBD1 (5 bases). V lost 5 bases and J 3 bases, leaving 16 bases between the germline ends. The V gene's germline CDR1 is SEHNR and CDR2 FQNEAQ (reference sequence). This CDR3 is 16 amino acids long. The CDR3 protein is CASSELDSAANEKLFF. CDR3 DNA sequence: TGTGCCAGCAGCGAACTCGACAGTGCCGCTAATGAAAAACTGTTTTTT.

The chain has TRBV10-3 and TRBJ2-1; a possible D gene is TRBD1 (6 bases). V lost 3 bases and J lost 0, with 15 bases in between. Germline V gene lookup returns CDR1 ENHRY and CDR2 SYGVKD. This CDR3 is 17 amino acids long. CDR3 sequence reads: CAISDPTGRSSYNEQFF. In DNA form, the CDR3 reads TGTGCCATCAGTGATCCGACAGGCCGAAGCTCCTACAATGAGCAGTTCTTC.

The gene calls are TRBV2 and TRBJ1-1, with TRBD1 as a possible D gene (5 bases). V was clipped by 8 bases and J by 11 bases, with 18 bases between them. Germline V gene sequence: CDR1 SNHLY, CDR2 FYNNEI. The CDR3 is 12 residues long. This CDR3 is CASLDIGWQAFF. In nucleotides, the CDR3 is TGTGCCAGCTTGGACATCGGTTGGCAGGCTTTCTTT.

The chain joins TRBV20-1 to TRBJ2-7, with D maybe TRBD1 (5 bases). This CDR3 contains 11 residues. Germline V gives CDR1 DFQATT, CDR2 SNEGSKA (reference sequence). Deletions cut 3 bases from V and 9 bases from J, with 12 bases between. The CDR3 DNA follows: TGCAGTGCTAGCAAGGGGCCCGGGCAGTACTTC. It yields the protein CSASKGPGQYF.

V and J are TRBV28 and TRBJ1-1; D is perhaps TRBD1 (5 bases). CDR1 and CDR2 from the germline V gene are MDHEN and SYDVKM. V gave up 2 bases and J gave up 1 base, with 11 bases separating them. The CDR3 has 15 residues. DNA of the CDR3: TGTGCCAGCAGTTTACCGGGGGGAGGGAACACTGAAGCTTTCTTT. Amino acid sequence: CASSLPGGGNTEAFF.

The chain joins TRBV6-5 to TRBJ2-1; D is ambiguous. This CDR3 comprises 13 residues. V was shortened by 0 bases and J by 7 bases, with 7 bases between the two germline ends. Germline CDR1 is MNHEY and CDR2 is SVGAGI. The CDR3 nucleotides read TGTGCCAGCAGTTACTCGGGCCAGAATGAGCAGTTCTTC. It yields the protein CASSYSGQNEQFF.